This entry lists 25 T cell receptor beta chains sequenced from one sample in a study of blood T cells in healthy people across ages (dated by TCRdb to between 2014 and 2017). Libraries came from 5' RACE. TCRdb shows the sequencer as Illumina HiSeq 2500. A second roughly 7 to 11 cycle PCR used a sample-barcoded 5' primer and a J-beta primer mix. TCRdb reworked the public reads: Q25 trimming with fastp, MiXCR clone assembly, productive beta chains retained. One record per CDR3 amino acid sequence lists the most common genes and DNA. A total of around 1,700,000 distinct CDR3 sequences appear in this sample, 25% to 30% of them only once. Clones ranked in the top ten supply about 8% of the sample. Sequenced: blood. All receptors derive from a woman in her 30s in good health.

This clonotype was seen only a few times. The rearrangement uses TRBV4-1 and TRBJ1-4; no clear D gene. This CDR3 is 16 amino acids long. From germline, CDR1 is MGHRA and CDR2 YSYEKL. Deletions cut 2 bases from V and 4 bases from J, with 14 bases between. Written as DNA, the CDR3 is TGCGCCAGCAGCCAAAGGCGACTGGGGATTAATGAAAAACTGTTTTTT. It translates to CASSQRRLGINEKLFF.

This sequence joins TRBV7-8 and TRBJ1-5; a possible D gene is TRBD1 (5 bases). CDR3 length equals 15 residues. Trimming stripped 3 bases from V and 4 bases from J, with 13 bases between. The germline gives CDR1 SGHVS, CDR2 FQNEAQ. CDR3 bases: TGTGCCAGCAGCTTTACGTTAGGGGCTAATCAGCCCCAGCATTTT. Residues: CASSFTLGANQPQHF.

About this clonotype: A much larger clone lies a single base off, so this may be a read error. The V and J genes are TRBV19 and TRBJ2-6; D is unclear. V was clipped by 5 bases and J by 4 bases, with 12 bases between them. CDR1 and CDR2 (germline): LNHDA, SQIVND (reference sequence). CDR3 length equals 15 residues. CDR3 sequence reads: CASSVGGQGANVLTF. The DNA of the CDR3 is TGTGCCAGTAGTGTTGGTGGGCAAGGGGCCAACGTCCTGACTTTC.

The sample holds a few counts of this clonotype. The chain employs TRBV12-3 or TRBV12-4 and TRBJ1-2; 8 bases match TRBD1. With 5 bases clipped from V and 8 bases from J, the junction kept 7 bases outside the gene matches. This CDR3 spans 13 amino acids. CDR3 sequence reads: CASSRQGSGGYTF. CDR3 nucleotides: TGTGCCAGCAGTCGACAGGGGTCCGGGGGCTACACCTTC.

The gene calls are TRBV5-1 and TRBJ2-7; D may be TRBD1 or TRBD2 (6 bases each). Per the germline V gene, CDR1 is SGHRS and CDR2 is YFSETQ. V gave up 4 bases and J gave up 3 bases, with 20 bases separating them. The CDR3 length is 16 residues. In DNA, the CDR3 is TGCGCCAGCAGCCCCGGGGGCGGAATCCTCAGCTACGAGCAGTACTTC. This sequence encodes CASSPGGGILSYEQYF.

To note about this clonotype: Germline is not matched at one junction end, which may reflect a read error. The V call is TRBV20-1, the J call TRBJ2-7; TRBD2 aligns across 8 bases. Germline values: CDR1 DFQATT, CDR2 SNEGSKA (reference sequence). This CDR3 region has 15 residues. CDR3 coding DNA: TGCAGTGCCAGAGTTCGGGAGGGGGGTCAGTACGAGCAGTACTTC. It yields the protein CSARVREGGQYEQYF.

The gene calls are TRBV5-1 and TRBJ1-1; unclear D gene. Germline CDR1 and CDR2: SGHRS and YFSETQ. V was pared by 2 bases and J by 1 base, with 12 bases between. The CDR3 contains 15 residues. The DNA of the CDR3 is TGCGCCAGCAGCTTTGACAATCTGGCGAACACTGAAGCTTTCTTT. Protein product: CASSFDNLANTEAFF.

This clonotype has only a few counts. The chain couples TRBV10-3 to TRBJ2-1; 10 bases align to TRBD2. The CDR3 runs to 16 residues. V gave up 3 bases and J gave up 4 bases; unmatched junction bases: 6. From germline, CDR1 is ENHRY and CDR2 SYGVKD. This chain's CDR3 is CAISDTLAGAYNEQFF. CDR3 DNA sequence: TGTGCCATCAGTGATACCCTAGCGGGGGCATACAATGAGCAGTTCTTC.

Comment on this clonotype: The junction departs from the called germline gene at one end, perhaps through a read error. The chain employs TRBV27 and TRBJ2-7; no clear D gene. CDR1 and CDR2 from the germline V gene are MNHEY and SMNVEV (reference sequence). There are 13 residues in the CDR3. In DNA, the CDR3 is TGTGCCAGCAGCTCATTTAACTCCTGCGAGCAGTACTTC. This sequence encodes CASSSFNSCEQYF.

In its sample, this clonotype was seen a few times. The chain has TRBV4-2 and TRBJ1-2; TRBD1 matches 9 bases. With V trimmed by 0 bases and J by 5 bases, 10 bases remained unmatched. The CDR3 has 17 residues. CDR1 and CDR2 from the germline V gene are LGHNA and YNFKEQ. CDR3 residues: CASSQEGPGQGVYGYTF. The CDR3 DNA is TGTGCCAGCAGCCAAGAGGGGCCGGGACAGGGAGTATATGGCTACACCTTC.

The genes are TRBV5-5 and TRBJ2-1, with 13 bases aligning to TRBD2. This CDR3 region has 16 residues. Germline-derived CDR1 and CDR2 are SGHKS and YYEKEE (reference sequence). J gave up 12 bases and V 1 base, and 10 bases lay outside the gene matches. The DNA of the CDR3 is TGTGCCAGCAGCTTGACCGGGACTAGCGGGGAAAAACGGCAGTTCTTC. It translates to CASSLTGTSGEKRQFF.

This clonotype was observed a few times. This chain connects TRBV7-3 to TRBJ2-1, with 8 bases that match TRBD1. The germline V gene encodes CDR1 SGHTA and CDR2 FQGTGA. The CDR3 is made up of 19 amino acids. The ends lost 2 bases at V and 0 bases at J; junction bases unmatched: 12. CDR3 protein: CASSLGTGPQTNSYNEQFF. The CDR3 DNA reads as TGTGCCAGCAGCTTAGGGACAGGTCCACAAACGAACTCCTACAATGAGCAGTTCTTC.

This clonotype was detected many times. The chain joins TRBV27 to TRBJ2-7; TRBD2 is a possible D gene (5 bases). CDR3 length: 12 amino acids. Germline V lookup: CDR1 MNHEY, CDR2 SMNVEV (reference sequence). Trimming pared 5 bases from V and 7 bases from J, leaving 12 bases between. CDR3 bases: TGTGCCAGCAGTCCCCTCCGGGAAGAGCAGTACTTC. This encodes CASSPLREEQYF.

This clonotype was counted between two and nine times. The chain recombines TRBV10-3 with TRBJ2-2; D unresolved. Trimming stripped 10 bases from V and 4 bases from J, with 7 bases between. CDR1 is ENHRY, CDR2 SYGVKD, per germline. This CDR3 is 11 amino acids long. As DNA, the CDR3 is TGTGCCACCCATTCCACCGGGGAGCTGTTTTTT. The encoded protein is CATHSTGELFF.

The chain recombines TRBV20-1 with TRBJ2-7, with D perhaps being TRBD1 or TRBD2 (5 bases each). Germline V gene sequence: CDR1 DFQATT, CDR2 SNEGSKA (reference sequence). Trimming took off 4 bases at V and 4 bases at J, with 20 bases between the two ends. This CDR3 comprises 15 residues. CDR3 region: CSAKGSVGTGYEQYF. The CDR3, as DNA: TGCAGTGCTAAGGGGAGTGTAGGGACCGGGTACGAGCAGTACTTC.

Only one count was recorded for this clonotype. This chain links TRBV30 with TRBJ1-2; D is unclear. The V end was cut by 3 bases, the J end by 4 bases, with 9 bases between. The CDR3 consists of 12 residues. Germline lookup yields CDR1 GTSNPN and CDR2 SVGIG (reference sequence). The CDR3 nucleotides are TGTGCCTGGAGGCAGCCCTTCTATGGCTACACCTTC. Encoded protein: CAWRQPFYGYTF.

In this sample, this clonotype turned up many times. The J gene is TRBJ2-1, the V gene TRBV15; D remains unclear. The germline V and J ends were trimmed by 6 bases and 3 bases, with 6 bases remaining between them. Germline assignment: CDR1 LNHNV and CDR2 YYDKDF (reference sequence). The CDR3 is made up of 12 amino acids. The CDR3: CATSGLYNEQFF. CDR3 nucleotide sequence: TGTGCCACCAGTGGCCTCTACAATGAGCAGTTCTTC.

J is TRBJ1-4 and V is TRBV9; TRBD1 aligns across 7 bases. The length of the CDR3 is 14 residues. Germline V lookup: CDR1 SGDLS, CDR2 YYNGEE. V shed 0 bases and J 6 bases; nucleotides not matched to a gene: 2. CDR3 in amino acids: CASSVAGGHEKLFF. The CDR3 DNA sequence: TGTGCCAGCAGCGTAGCAGGGGGACATGAAAAACTGTTTTTT.

This clonotype was observed a few times. The chain is built from TRBV7-2 and TRBJ2-5, with D maybe TRBD1 (6 bases). The ends were cut back, 5 bases at V and 5 bases at J, with 15 bases in the middle. The CDR3 extends over 14 amino acids. Germline V lookup: CDR1 SGHTA, CDR2 FQGNSA. CDR3 sequence (DNA): TGTGCCAGCAGCCCTACAGGGACCCTGGAGACCCAGTACTTC. This gives the protein CASSPTGTLETQYF. Combining the CDR3 with reference TRBV7-2 and TRBJ2-5 gives the whole variable domain GAGVSQSPSNKVTEKGKDVELRCDPISGHTALYWYRQSLGQGLEFLIYFQGNSAPDKSGLPSDRFSAERTGGSVSTLTIQRTQQEDSAVYLCASSPTGTLETQYFGPGTRLLVL.

This chain uses TRBV5-1 with TRBJ2-1; 11 bases are a match to TRBD1. This CDR3 has 14 residues. Germline-derived CDR1 and CDR2 are SGHRS and YFSETQ. J gave up 6 bases and V 5 bases, and 4 bases lay outside the gene matches. The DNA for the CDR3 is TGCGCCAGCAGACAAGGGACAGGGGGCAATGAGCAGTTCTTC. Its protein product is CASRQGTGGNEQFF.

This clonotype occurred a few times. The chain recombines TRBV12-3 or TRBV12-4 with TRBJ2-5; possible D gene TRBD2, 6 bases. V was cut by 3 bases and J by 1 base, with 15 bases left in between. This CDR3 is built from 16 residues. Written as DNA, the CDR3 is TGTGCCAGCAGTTTTTGGGGGGACGCGGTCCAAGAGACCCAGTACTTC. This encodes CASSFWGDAVQETQYF.

The gene calls are TRBV5-1 and TRBJ2-2, with TRBD2 identical over 7 bases. V was pared by 2 bases and J by 3 bases, with 7 bases of the junction left unmatched. The CDR3 is made up of 16 amino acids. Germline CDR1 and CDR2: SGHRS and YFSETQ. This CDR3 reads CASSFRQGGDTGELFF. The CDR3 nucleotides read TGCGCCAGCAGCTTTCGGCAGGGAGGGGACACCGGGGAGCTGTTTTTT.

This sequence joins TRBV5-1 and TRBJ2-7; D ambiguous. The CDR3 spans 14 residues. Germline CDR1 is SGHRS and CDR2 is YFSETQ. The V and J ends lost 4 bases and 3 bases respectively, with 14 bases between them. For the CDR3, the DNA is TGCGCCAGCAGCGTGGTTGGCAGGAGCTACGAGCAGTACTTC. Translation gives CASSVVGRSYEQYF.

This clonotype was observed at least ten times. CDR3 amino acids: CASSPPGRGETQYF. CDR3 nucleotides: TGTGCCAGCAGTCCTCCCGGAAGGGGGGAGACCCAGTACTTC. The chain uses TRBV6-6 and TRBJ2-5; D possibly corresponds to TRBD1 (6 bases). CDR1 and CDR2 (germline): MNHNY, SVGAGI (reference sequence). CDR3 length: 14 amino acids. The V end lost 5 bases, the J end lost 5 bases, and 15 bases lay between the germline ends.

This clonotype was seen a handful of times. The rearrangement links TRBV6-1 to TRBJ1-5; D perhaps matches TRBD1 (5 bases). The CDR3 length is 15 residues. Per germline, CDR1 MNHNS and CDR2 SASEGT. V was clipped by 3 bases and J by 0 bases, with 9 bases between them. The CDR3 coding sequence is TGTGCCAGCAGTGAGCAGGGTTCTAGCAATCAGCCCCAGCATTTT. It yields the protein CASSEQGSSNQPQHF.